The rows below give T cell receptor beta chains drawn from one sample of a study of blood T cell repertoires in COVID-19. Generated by immunoSEQ multiplex PCR, the TCRdb table keeps only in-frame clones and is missing some. The sample lists about 500,000 clones, around 87% occurring once. What was sequenced was PBMCs or T cells enriched from blood (not recorded which). The receptors come from a woman under 30 who had recovered from COVID-19. CDR3s include the opening cysteine and the closing phenylalanine or tryptophan. A D gene is named only where the DNA matches it firmly. Rows give clone size only sometimes, using once, few, many, or a class for an expanded clone.

D	V	size	J	DNA	CDR3
.	TRBV6-5	once	TRBJ1-1	TGTGCCAGCAGCCTTAGGGGGTACACTGAAGCTTTCTTT	CASSLRGYTEAFF
.	TRBV30	.	TRBJ1-1	TGTGCCTGGAGTGCCGGACAGCTTGAAGCTTTCTTT	CAWSAGQLEAFF
.	TRBV2	.	TRBJ1-1	TGTGCCAGCACCTCCGTAGGGAGACAAGAAGCTTTCTTT	CASTSVGRQEAFF
.	TRBV7-6	.	TRBJ1-3	TGTGCCAGCAGCTTACCGGCGGGAAGCTCTGGAAACACCATATATTTT	CASSLPAGSSGNTIYF
TRBD1	TRBV19	.	TRBJ2-7	TGTGCCAGTAGTCTAACCGGGACAGTGCGCGAGCAGTACTTC	CASSLTGTVREQYF
TRBD1	TRBV3-1/TRBV3-2	once	TRBJ1-1	TGTGCCAGCAGCCACTCGACAGGGCGGAACACTGAAGCTTTCTTT	CASSHSTGRNTEAFF
.	TRBV6-5	few	TRBJ2-7	TGTGCCAGCAGGGCTCGATCGGGACTGCTCTACGAGCAGTACTTC	CASRARSGLLYEQYF
TRBD1	TRBV2	few	TRBJ1-4	TGTGCCAGCAGTCGACAGGGGATGGAAGAAAAACTGTTTTTT	CASSRQGMEEKLFF
.	TRBV11-2	.	TRBJ1-1	TGTGCCAGCAGCTTAGGAGGGGGTGATCTGGCTTTCTTT	CASSLGGGDLAFF
.	TRBV5-6	.	TRBJ2-5	TGTGCCAGCAGCCCGGGCCCAGGGGAGACCCAGTACTTC	CASSPGPGETQYF
.	TRBV27	.	TRBJ1-1	TGTGCCAGCATTCCCGATGGCGCGGGGGAACCTGAAGCTTTCTTT	CASIPDGAGEPEAFF
.	TRBV10-3	.	TRBJ2-2	TGTGCCTTTCAGGGTTCCGGCGGGGAGCTGTTTTTT	CAFQGSGGELFF
.	TRBV3-1/TRBV3-2	.	TRBJ1-3	TGTGCCAGCACATCCGCGTCCGGAAACACCATATATTTT	CASTSASGNTIYF
.	TRBV5-1	.	TRBJ1-2	TGCGCCAGCAGCTTGAGGCGTGGACAGCTCTATGGCTACACCTTC	CASSLRRGQLYGYTF
.	TRBV3-1/TRBV3-2	.	TRBJ2-1	TGTGCCAGCAGCCAAGTGTATCCGGTGCGGGAGCAGTTCTTC	CASSQVYPVREQFF
TRBD1	TRBV18	.	TRBJ1-5	TGTGCCAGCTCACTTGCCACAGGGGCTAATCAGCCCCAGCATTTT	CASSLATGANQPQHF
TRBD1	TRBV25-1	few	TRBJ1-5	TGTGCCAGCAGTGGGACAGGGAGTACTCAGCCCCAGCATTTT	CASSGTGSTQPQHF
.	TRBV30	once	TRBJ1-1	TGTGCCTGGCTTGGGAGGGACCCCACTGAAGCTTTCTTT	CAWLGRDPTEAFF
.	TRBV11-2	few	TRBJ1-1	TGTGCCAGCAGCTCCCCTTTGGGGGGGCGCGGGACCGCTGAAGCTTTCTTT	CASSSPLGGRGTAEAFF
.	TRBV3-1/TRBV3-2	.	TRBJ1-1	TGTGCCAGCAGCCAAACATTCCATGAAGCTTTCTTT	CASSQTFHEAFF
.	TRBV30	.	TRBJ1-5	TGTGCCTGGAGCCTGGGCCAGGGTATGACGAGCAATCAGCCCCAGCATTTT	CAWSLGQGMTSNQPQHF
TRBD1	TRBV28	.	TRBJ2-3	TGTGCCAGCAGTACCGCTACTGGGACAGGGTACACAGATACGCAGTATTTT	CASSTATGTGYTDTQYF
.	TRBV7-2	few	TRBJ1-1	TGTGCCAGCAGCTTATCATTTTTAACAGGGAATTTTATGGACACTGAAGCTTTCTTT	CASSLSFLTGNFMDTEAFF
TRBD1	TRBV29-1	.	TRBJ2-2	TGCAGCGTCAGGGGGCTCCCCGGGGAGCTGTTTTTT	CSVRGLPGELFF
.	TRBV10-3	.	TRBJ1-1	TGTGCCATCAGTGAGACCCGGACAGCCACTGAAGCTTTCTTT	CAISETRTATEAFF
.	TRBV7-8	once	TRBJ1-2	TGTGCCAGCAGCTTAGATCGGACAGCCTATGGCTACACCTTC	CASSLDRTAYGYTF
TRBD2	TRBV19	.	TRBJ2-5	TGTGCCAGTAGTATAGAACTGGGACTAGCAGCCGATACGTACTTC	CASSIELGLAADTYF
TRBD1	TRBV14	once	TRBJ2-2	TGTGCCAGCAGCCAACCCTCGGGACAGGGTCCCGGGGAGCTGTTTTTT	CASSQPSGQGPGELFF
TRBD2	TRBV5-5	.	TRBJ2-7	TGTGCCAGCAGCGAGCGGGAGTTCGCCTACGAGCAGTACTTC	CASSEREFAYEQYF
.	TRBV12-3/TRBV12-4	.	TRBJ1-2	TGTGCCAGCAGTGCAGAAAACTATGGCTACACCTTC	CASSAENYGYTF
.	TRBV7-9	.	TRBJ2-7	TGTGCCAGCAGCTTAGGACTATTGGGGGGCGAGCAGTACTTC	CASSLGLLGGEQYF
.	TRBV28	.	TRBJ1-6	TGTGCCAGCCGCCCTGCGGGGTCCTATAATTCACCCCTCCACTTT	CASRPAGSYNSPLHF
.	TRBV7-9	.	TRBJ2-5	TGTGCCAGCAGCTCCCAGGCAGAGACCCAGTACTTC	CASSSQAETQYF
TRBD2	TRBV7-8	.	TRBJ2-5	TGTGCCAGCAGCTCCCGCCGACTAGCCCCCCGGGAGACCCAGTACTTC	CASSSRRLAPRETQYF
.	TRBV30	.	TRBJ1-5	TGTGCCTGGAGTGGTCACAGGGTCGATCAGCCCCAGCATTTT	CAWSGHRVDQPQHF
.	TRBV18	.	TRBJ2-3	TGTGCCAGCTCACCAGGCGGAGAGCGCACAGATACGCAGTATTTT	CASSPGGERTDTQYF
.	TRBV11-2	.	TRBJ1-1	TGTGCCAGCAATTCGGGGGGCCCTGAAGCTTTCTTT	CASNSGGPEAFF
TRBD1	TRBV5-8	.	TRBJ1-1	TGTGCCAGCAGCTTGCAGGGGGCGGGCACTGAAGCTTTCTTT	CASSLQGAGTEAFF
.	TRBV9	.	TRBJ1-2	TGTGCCAGCAGCGCCTTGAGCTATGGCTACACCTTC	CASSALSYGYTF
.	TRBV7-9	.	TRBJ2-1	TGTGCCAGCAGCTTACTGGCTAGTATGGGTGAGCAGTTCTTC	CASSLLASMGEQFF
.	TRBV10-3	few	TRBJ1-2	TGTGCCACCTTACCCTCACAGGACTATGGCTACACCTTC	CATLPSQDYGYTF
.	TRBV12-5	once	TRBJ1-2	TGTGCTAGTGGTTTGGGCGACAGCCTAACGTCCTTC	CASGLGDSLTSF
TRBD2	TRBV5-1	once	TRBJ2-7	TGCGCCAGCAGCCGTTTCGATAGCGGGTACGAGCAGTACTTC	CASSRFDSGYEQYF
TRBD1	TRBV5-1	.	TRBJ1-1	TGCGCCAGCAGCTTGGGGGCAGGGGGCCCTAACACTGAAGCTTTCTTT	CASSLGAGGPNTEAFF
TRBD1	TRBV6-5	.	TRBJ1-2	TGTGCCAGCAGCCGGGGACAGGGAAATGGCTACACCTTC	CASSRGQGNGYTF
TRBD1	TRBV11-2	once	TRBJ2-2	TGTGCCAGCAGATTGGGGCTTCACAGGGGTCCCGGGGAGCTGTTTTTT	CASRLGLHRGPGELFF
.	TRBV27	.	TRBJ1-5	TGTGCCAGCAGTTTCGGGACTCTTGGGGGGCCCCAGCATTTT	CASSFGTLGGPQHF
TRBD1	TRBV5-1	once	TRBJ2-5	TGCGCCAGCAGCTTGGGACAGGGTATCCAAGAGACCCAGTACTTC	CASSLGQGIQETQYF